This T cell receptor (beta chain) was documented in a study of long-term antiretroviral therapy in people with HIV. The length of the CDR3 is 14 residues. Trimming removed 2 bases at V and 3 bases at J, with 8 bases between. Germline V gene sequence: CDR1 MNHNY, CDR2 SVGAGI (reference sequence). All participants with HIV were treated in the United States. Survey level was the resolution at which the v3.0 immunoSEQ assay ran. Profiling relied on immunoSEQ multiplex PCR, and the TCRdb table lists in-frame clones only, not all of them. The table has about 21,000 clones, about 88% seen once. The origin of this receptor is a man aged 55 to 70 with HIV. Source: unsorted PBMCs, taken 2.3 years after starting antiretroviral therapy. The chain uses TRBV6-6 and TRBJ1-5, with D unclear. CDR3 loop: CASSYLSYNQPQHF. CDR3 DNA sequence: TGTGCCAGCAGTTACCTCAGTTACAATCAGCCCCAGCATTTT.